The present T cell receptor (beta chain) was sequenced within a study of cytomegalovirus exposure and HLA in healthy donors. Regarding the study as a whole: There were 160 or so TCR beta chains listed as cytomegalovirus-associated.

Though probably carrying unrecorded immune exposures, donors were nominally healthy at sampling. This clone was counted between two and nine times. Its target is not known. This CDR3 contains 15 residues. CDR1 is SGHRS, CDR2 YFSETQ, per germline. Trimming removed 0 bases at V and 3 bases at J, with 10 bases between. Vbeta (60) and Jbeta (13) primers were used in the PCR. The assay was immunoSEQ multiplex PCR, and TCRdb's table has in-frame clones only and misses some. Counted here are approximately 220,000 clones, less than 85% occurring once; the ten biggest clones make up approximately 0.63%. V is TRBV5-1 and J is TRBJ1-5; D might be TRBD1 (6 bases). This receptor was identified in a man in his late teens or twenties in good health and CMV-seronegative. Sequencing input: PBMCs. CDR3 sequence: CASSLAGQLNQPQHF. Written as DNA, the CDR3 is TGCGCCAGCAGCTTGGCCGGACAGCTCAATCAGCCCCAGCATTTT.